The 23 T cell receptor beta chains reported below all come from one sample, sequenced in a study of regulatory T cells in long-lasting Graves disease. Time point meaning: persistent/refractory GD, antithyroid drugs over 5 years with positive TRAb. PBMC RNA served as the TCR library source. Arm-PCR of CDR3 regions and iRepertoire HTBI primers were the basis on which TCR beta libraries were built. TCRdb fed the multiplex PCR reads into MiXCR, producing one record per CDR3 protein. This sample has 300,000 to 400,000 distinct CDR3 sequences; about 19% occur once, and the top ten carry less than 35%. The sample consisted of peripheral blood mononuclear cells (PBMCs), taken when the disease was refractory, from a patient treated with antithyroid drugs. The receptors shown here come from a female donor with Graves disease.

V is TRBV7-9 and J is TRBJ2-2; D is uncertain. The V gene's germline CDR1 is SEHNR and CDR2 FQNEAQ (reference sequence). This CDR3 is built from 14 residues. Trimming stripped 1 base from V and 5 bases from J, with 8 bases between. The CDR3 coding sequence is TGTGCCAGCAGCTTAGGTCGCGGTACCGGGGAGCTGTTTTTT. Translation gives CASSLGRGTGELFF.

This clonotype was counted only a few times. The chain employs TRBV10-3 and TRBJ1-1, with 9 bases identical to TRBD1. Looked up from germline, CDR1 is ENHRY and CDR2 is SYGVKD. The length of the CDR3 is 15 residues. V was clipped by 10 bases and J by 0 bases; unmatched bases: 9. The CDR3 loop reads CATAPGQGLNTEAFF. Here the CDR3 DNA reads TGTGCCACCGCCCCGGGACAGGGATTGAACACTGAAGCTTTCTTT.

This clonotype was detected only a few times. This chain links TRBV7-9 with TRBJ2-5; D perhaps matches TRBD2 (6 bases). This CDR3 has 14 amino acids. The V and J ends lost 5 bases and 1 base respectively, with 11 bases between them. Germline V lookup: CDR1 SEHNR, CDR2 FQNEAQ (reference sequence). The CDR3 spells CASSNGGAQETQYF. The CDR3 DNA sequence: TGTGCCAGCAGCAACGGGGGAGCCCAAGAGACCCAGTACTTC.

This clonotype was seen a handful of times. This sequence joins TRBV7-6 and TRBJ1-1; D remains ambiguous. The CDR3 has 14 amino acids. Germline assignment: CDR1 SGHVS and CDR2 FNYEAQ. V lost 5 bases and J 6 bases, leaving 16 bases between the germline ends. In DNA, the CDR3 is TGTGCCAGCAGCCTCGTGGAACTTAGCCCTGAAGCTTTCTTT. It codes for CASSLVELSPEAFF. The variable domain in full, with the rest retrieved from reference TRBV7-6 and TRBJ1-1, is GAGVSQSPRYKVTKRGQDVALRCDPISGHVSLYWYRQALGQGPEFLTYFNYEAQQDKSGLPNDRFSAERPEGSISTLTIQRTEQRDSAMYRCASSLVELSPEAFFGQGTRLTVV.

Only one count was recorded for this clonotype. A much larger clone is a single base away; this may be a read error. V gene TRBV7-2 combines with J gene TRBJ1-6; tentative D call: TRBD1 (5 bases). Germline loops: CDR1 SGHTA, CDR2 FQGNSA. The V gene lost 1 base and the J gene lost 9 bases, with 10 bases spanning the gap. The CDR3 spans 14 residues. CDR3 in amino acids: CASSLGGSRSPLHF. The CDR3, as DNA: TGTGCCAGCAGCTTAGGGGGCAGCCGTTCACCCCTCCACTTT.

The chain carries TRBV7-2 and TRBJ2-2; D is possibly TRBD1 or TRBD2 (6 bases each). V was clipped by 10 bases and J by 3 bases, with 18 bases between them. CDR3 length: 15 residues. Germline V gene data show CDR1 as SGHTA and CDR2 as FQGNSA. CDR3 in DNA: TGTGCCACGAGGGGGGCAGGACCGTACACCGGGGAGCTGTTTTTT. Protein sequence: CATRGAGPYTGELFF. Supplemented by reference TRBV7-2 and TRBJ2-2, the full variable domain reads GAGVSQSPSNKVTEKGKDVELRCDPISGHTALYWYRQSLGQGLEFLIYFQGNSAPDKSGLPSDRFSAERTGGSVSTLTIQRTQQEDSAVYLCATRGAGPYTGELFFGEGSRLTVL.

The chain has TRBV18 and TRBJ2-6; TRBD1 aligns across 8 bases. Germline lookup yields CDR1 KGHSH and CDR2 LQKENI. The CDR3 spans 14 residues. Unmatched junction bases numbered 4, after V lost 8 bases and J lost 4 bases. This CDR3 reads CASPTGAGANVLTF. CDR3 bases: TGTGCCAGCCCGACAGGGGCGGGGGCCAACGTCCTGACTTTC.

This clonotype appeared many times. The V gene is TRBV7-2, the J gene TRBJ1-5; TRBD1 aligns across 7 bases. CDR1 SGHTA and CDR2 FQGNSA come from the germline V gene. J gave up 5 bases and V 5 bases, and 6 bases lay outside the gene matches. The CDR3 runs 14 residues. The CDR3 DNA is TGTGCCAGCAGCCCACACAGGGGTTATCAGCCCCAGCATTTT. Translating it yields CASSPHRGYQPQHF.

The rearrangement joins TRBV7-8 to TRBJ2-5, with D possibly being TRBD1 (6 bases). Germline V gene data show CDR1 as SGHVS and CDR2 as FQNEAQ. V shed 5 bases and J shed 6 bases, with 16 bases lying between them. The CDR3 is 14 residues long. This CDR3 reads CASSQVRGEKTQYF. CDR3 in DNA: TGTGCCAGCAGCCAAGTCAGGGGTGAAAAGACCCAGTACTTC.

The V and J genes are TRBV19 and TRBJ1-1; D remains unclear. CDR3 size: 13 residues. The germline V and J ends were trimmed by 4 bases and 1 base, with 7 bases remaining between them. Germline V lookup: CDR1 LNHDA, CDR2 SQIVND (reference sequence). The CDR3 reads CASSTQKNTEAFF. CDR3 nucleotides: TGTGCCAGTAGTACTCAGAAGAACACTGAAGCTTTCTTT.

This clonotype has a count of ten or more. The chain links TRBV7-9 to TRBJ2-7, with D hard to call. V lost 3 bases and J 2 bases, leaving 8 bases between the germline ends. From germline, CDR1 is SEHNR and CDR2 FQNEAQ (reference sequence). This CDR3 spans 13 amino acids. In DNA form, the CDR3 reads TGTGCCAGCAGCTTGGACGGAACCTACGAGCAGTACTTC. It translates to CASSLDGTYEQYF.

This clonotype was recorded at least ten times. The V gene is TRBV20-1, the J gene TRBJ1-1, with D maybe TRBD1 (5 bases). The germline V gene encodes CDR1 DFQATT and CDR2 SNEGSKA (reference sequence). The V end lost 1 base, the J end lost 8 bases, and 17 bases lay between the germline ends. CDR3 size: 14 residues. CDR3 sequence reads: CSARGGGQDLEAFF. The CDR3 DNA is TGCAGTGCTAGAGGTGGGGGTCAAGACCTGGAAGCTTTCTTT.

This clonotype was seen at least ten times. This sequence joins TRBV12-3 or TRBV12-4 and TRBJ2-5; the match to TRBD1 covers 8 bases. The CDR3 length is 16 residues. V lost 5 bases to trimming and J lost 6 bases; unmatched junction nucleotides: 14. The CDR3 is CASSNNRQGLWKTQYF. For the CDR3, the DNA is TGTGCCAGCAGTAACAACAGACAGGGGTTATGGAAGACCCAGTACTTC.

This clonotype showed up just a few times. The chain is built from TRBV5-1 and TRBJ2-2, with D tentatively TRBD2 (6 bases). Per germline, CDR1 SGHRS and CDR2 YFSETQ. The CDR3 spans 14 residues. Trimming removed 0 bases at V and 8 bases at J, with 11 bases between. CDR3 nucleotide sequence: TGCGCCAGCAGCTTGGCCACGGGAGAAGGGGAGCTGTTTTTT. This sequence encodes CASSLATGEGELFF.

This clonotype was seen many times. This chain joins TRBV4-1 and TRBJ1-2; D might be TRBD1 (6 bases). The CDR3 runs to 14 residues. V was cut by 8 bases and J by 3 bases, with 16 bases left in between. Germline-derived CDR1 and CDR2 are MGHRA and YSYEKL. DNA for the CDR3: TGCGCCAGCGCCCTGGCGGCAGGGGACTATGGCTACACCTTC. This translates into CASALAAGDYGYTF.

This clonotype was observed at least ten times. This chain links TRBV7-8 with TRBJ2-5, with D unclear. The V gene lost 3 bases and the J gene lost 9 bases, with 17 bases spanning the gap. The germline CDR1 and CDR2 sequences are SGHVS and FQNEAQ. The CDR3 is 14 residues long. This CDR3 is CASSFRARRDSQYF. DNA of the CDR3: TGTGCCAGCAGCTTTAGAGCCCGCAGAGACTCCCAGTACTTC.

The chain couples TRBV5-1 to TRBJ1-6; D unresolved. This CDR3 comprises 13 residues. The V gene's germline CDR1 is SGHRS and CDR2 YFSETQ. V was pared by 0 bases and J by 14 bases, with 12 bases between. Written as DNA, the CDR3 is TGCGCCAGCAGCTTGGCGGGCGTGGGAGCCCTCCACTTT. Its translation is CASSLAGVGALHF.

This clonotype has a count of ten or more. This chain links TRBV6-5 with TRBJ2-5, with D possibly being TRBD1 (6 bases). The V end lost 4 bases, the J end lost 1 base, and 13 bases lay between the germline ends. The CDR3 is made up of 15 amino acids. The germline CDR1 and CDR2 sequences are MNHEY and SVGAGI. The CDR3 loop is CASSSTGFPQETQYF. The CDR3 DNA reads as TGTGCCAGCAGTTCTACAGGGTTTCCCCAAGAGACCCAGTACTTC.

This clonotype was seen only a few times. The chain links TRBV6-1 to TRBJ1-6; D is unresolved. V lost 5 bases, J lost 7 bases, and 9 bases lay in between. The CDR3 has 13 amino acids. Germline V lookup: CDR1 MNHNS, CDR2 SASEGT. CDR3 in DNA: TGTGCCAGCAGTATGGAACAGAATTCACCCCTCCACTTT. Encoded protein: CASSMEQNSPLHF.

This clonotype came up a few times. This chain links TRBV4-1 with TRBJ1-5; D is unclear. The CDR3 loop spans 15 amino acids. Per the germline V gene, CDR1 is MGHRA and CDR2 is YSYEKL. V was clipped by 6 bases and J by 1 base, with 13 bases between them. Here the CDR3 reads CASRKSELSNQPQHF. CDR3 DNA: TGCGCCAGCAGGAAAAGTGAGTTGAGCAATCAGCCCCAGCATTTT.

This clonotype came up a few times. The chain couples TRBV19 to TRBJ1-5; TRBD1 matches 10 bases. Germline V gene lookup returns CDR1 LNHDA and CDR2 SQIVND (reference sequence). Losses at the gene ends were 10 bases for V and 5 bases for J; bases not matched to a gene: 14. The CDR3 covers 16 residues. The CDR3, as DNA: TGTGCCACTGGGGAGACAGGGGGCGGCCGCTATCAGCCCCAGCATTTT. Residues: CATGETGGGRYQPQHF.

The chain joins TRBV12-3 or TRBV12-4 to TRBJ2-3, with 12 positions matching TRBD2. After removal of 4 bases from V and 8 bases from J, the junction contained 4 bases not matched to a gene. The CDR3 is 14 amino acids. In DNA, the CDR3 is TGTGCCAGCAGTTCTAGCGGGAGGGCCGGTACGCAGTATTTT. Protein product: CASSSSGRAGTQYF.

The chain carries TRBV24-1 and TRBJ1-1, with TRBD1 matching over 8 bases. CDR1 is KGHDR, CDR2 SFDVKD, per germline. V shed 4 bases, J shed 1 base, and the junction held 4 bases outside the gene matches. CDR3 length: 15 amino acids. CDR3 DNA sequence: TGTGCCACCAGTGACGGGGGGACAGGGAACACTGAAGCTTTCTTT. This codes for CATSDGGTGNTEAFF.